These 22 T cell receptor beta chains originate from one sample sequenced in a study of blood T cell repertoires in COVID-19. Sequenced by immunoSEQ multiplex PCR; TCRdb stores in-frame clones only, minus some. This table holds 75,000 or so clones, around 90% found once. Sequences were obtained from peripheral blood. All receptors come from a man aged 45-60 years with acute or convalescent COVID-19.

The V gene is TRBV10-1, the J gene TRBJ1-1, with D hard to call. CDR1 WNHNN and CDR2 SYGVQD come from the germline V gene (reference sequence). Trimming cost V 2 bases and J 4 bases, with 8 bases left between them. The CDR3 extends over 13 amino acids. The CDR3 nucleotides read TGCGCCAGCAGTGAGACTTCTGGCACTGAAGCTTTCTTT. This translates into CASSETSGTEAFF.

The rearrangement links TRBV4-2 to TRBJ2-3; tentatively, D is TRBD1 (5 bases). Germline V gene lookup returns CDR1 LGHNA and CDR2 YNFKEQ. V dropped 4 bases and J dropped 2 bases, with 10 bases sitting between them. The CDR3 has 14 residues. CDR3 loop: CASSLGRDTDTQYF. The DNA of the CDR3 is TGTGCCAGCAGCCTGGGGCGTGACACAGATACGCAGTATTTT.

This chain uses TRBV24-1 with TRBJ2-1, with D perhaps TRBD1 (5 bases). Germline CDR1 KGHDR, CDR2 SFDVKD. The CDR3 covers 14 residues. The ends were cut back, 4 bases at V and 5 bases at J, with 11 bases in the middle. The CDR3: CATSDPDSNNEQFF. The CDR3 DNA reads as TGTGCCACCAGTGACCCCGACAGCAACAATGAGCAGTTCTTC.

The chain has TRBV5-1 and TRBJ1-2, with 7 bases that match TRBD1. CDR3 size: 14 residues. Trimming cost V 6 bases and J 0 bases; bases outside gene matches: 5. Germline-derived CDR1 and CDR2 are SGHRS and YFSETQ. The CDR3 protein is CASKGQGANYGYTF. In DNA, the CDR3 is TGCGCCAGCAAGGGCCAGGGGGCTAACTATGGCTACACCTTC.

Of note for this clone: This sample also contains other DNA sequences that code for the same CDR3. The chain has TRBV5-4 and TRBJ1-4; 10 bases match TRBD1. Germline CDR1 reads SGHNT; CDR2 reads YYREEE (reference sequence). The CDR3 spans 14 residues. Trimming at V came to 5 bases and at J to 7 bases, leaving 5 bases not matched to a gene. CDR3 residues: CASSSDRGVEKLFF. The CDR3 bases are TGTGCCAGCAGTTCGGACAGGGGGGTTGAAAAACTGTTTTTT.

The chain uses TRBV6-5 and TRBJ1-2; 8 bases map to TRBD1. The V gene end was trimmed by 7 bases and the J gene end by 4 bases; junction bases not matched to a gene: 8. Germline CDR1 is MNHEY and CDR2 is SVGAGI. This CDR3 contains 14 residues. The CDR3 nucleotides are TGTGCCAGCACCTATGGACAGGGTAGCTATGGCTACACCTTC. Protein: CASTYGQGSYGYTF.

The chain combines TRBV27 with TRBJ2-7; 12 bases match TRBD2. This CDR3 contains 14 residues. The germline V gene has CDR1 MNHEY and CDR2 SMNVEV (reference sequence). Trimming took 7 bases from V and 1 from J; bases not matched to a gene: 2. DNA for the CDR3: TGTGCCAGCATGGGACTAGCGGGTTCCTACGAGCAGTACTTC. As protein: CASMGLAGSYEQYF.

The sample holds a few counts of this clone. The V gene is TRBV5-1, the J gene TRBJ1-6; 7 bases are shared with TRBD1. With V trimmed by 0 bases and J by 7 bases, 1 base remained unmatched. Per germline, CDR1 SGHRS and CDR2 YFSETQ. CDR3 length equals 14 residues. CDR3 in amino acids: CASSLGRGNSPLHF. The CDR3 bases are TGCGCCAGCAGCTTGGGCAGGGGGAATTCACCCCTCCACTTT.

The chain combines TRBV2 with TRBJ2-6; D is unclear. The CDR3 spans 14 residues. Germline V gene lookup returns CDR1 SNHLY and CDR2 FYNNEI. The V end was cut by 5 bases, the J end by 0 bases, with 5 bases between. CDR3 protein: CASSLYSGANVLTF. The CDR3 DNA follows: TGTGCCAGCAGTTTATACTCTGGGGCCAACGTCCTGACTTTC.

The rearrangement uses TRBV9 and TRBJ2-5, with TRBD2 as a possible D gene (6 bases). Trimming took 3 bases from V and 2 from J, leaving 8 bases between them. The germline V gene has CDR1 SGDLS and CDR2 YYNGEE. The CDR3 totals 13 residues. CDR3 residues: CASSGGLQETQYF. The CDR3, as DNA: TGTGCCAGCAGCGGCGGACTACAAGAGACCCAGTACTTC.

The J gene is TRBJ2-3, the V gene TRBV1; the table's D call of TRBD2 was not tested on the DNA. TRBV1 is termed a pseudogene. The CDR3 has 17 amino acids. The CDR3 DNA is TGCACCAGCAGCCGCCAAGGCCCGGGGGAGCCCCCAGATACGCAGTATTTT. It is translated as CTSSRQGPGEPPDTQYF.

The chain joins TRBV2 to TRBJ1-1; D is unclear. Trimming removed 7 bases from V and 1 base from J, with 13 bases in between. From germline, CDR1 is SNHLY and CDR2 FYNNEI. This CDR3 is 14 amino acids long. CDR3 in amino acids: CASNRRGRNTEAFF. CDR3 DNA: TGTGCCAGCAACCGACGAGGGAGGAACACTGAAGCTTTCTTT.

V gene TRBV7-2 combines with J gene TRBJ2-5, with 9 bases fitting TRBD2. The CDR3 has 15 residues. From germline, CDR1 is SGHTA and CDR2 FQGNSA. V lost 3 bases, J lost 4 bases, and 6 bases stayed unmatched. The CDR3 protein is CASSLVAGAGETQYF. CDR3 coding DNA: TGTGCCAGCAGCTTGGTAGCGGGGGCAGGAGAGACCCAGTACTTC.

This clone was seen a few times. The chain is built from TRBV9 and TRBJ1-6; D is uncertain. Trimming took off 2 bases at V and 4 bases at J, with 7 bases between the two ends. This CDR3 is built from 14 residues. Germline loops: CDR1 SGDLS, CDR2 YYNGEE. The CDR3 loop reads CASSVRVYNSPLHF. CDR3 bases: TGTGCCAGCAGCGTCCGGGTGTATAATTCACCCCTCCACTTT. The full variable domain, completed using reference TRBV9 and TRBJ1-6, is DSGVTQTPKHLITATGQRVTLRCSPRSGDLSVYWYQQSLDQGLQFLIQYYNGEERAKGNILERFSAQQFPDLHSELNLSSLELGDSALYFCASSVRVYNSPLHFGNGTRLTVT.

The chain recombines TRBV10-3 with TRBJ2-7; no reliable D call. Trimming removed 2 bases from V and 4 bases from J, with 9 bases in between. This CDR3 is 13 amino acids long. The germline V gene has CDR1 ENHRY and CDR2 SYGVKD. CDR3 DNA sequence: TGTGCCATCAGTGAGGAGAGCGAGTACGAGCAGTACTTC. Translated: CAISEESEYEQYF.

The rearrangement joins TRBV6-5 to TRBJ1-2; TRBD1 agrees at 9 bases. CDR3 length equals 13 residues. Per the germline V gene, CDR1 is MNHEY and CDR2 is SVGAGI. The V gene end was trimmed by 6 bases and the J gene end by 6 bases; junction bases not matched to a gene: 5. In DNA form, the CDR3 reads TGTGCCAGCAGGTCAAACAGGGGGCATGGCTACACCTTC. It encodes CASRSNRGHGYTF.

This rearrangement joins TRBV29-1 to TRBJ2-1, with 9 positions matching TRBD2. This CDR3 comprises 14 residues. The V gene end was trimmed by 3 bases and the J gene end by 8 bases; junction bases not matched to a gene: 8. The germline CDR1 and CDR2 sequences are SQVTM and ANQGSEA. In nucleotides, the CDR3 is TGCAGCGTTGAGTTGGCGGGGGGGCCATATGAGCAGTTCTTC. It translates to CSVELAGGPYEQFF.

This clone was seen at least ten times. The V and J genes are TRBV7-3 and TRBJ1-5; D remains unclear. V lost 5 bases, J lost 5 bases, and 13 bases lay in between. The CDR3 has 14 amino acids. Looked up from germline, CDR1 is SGHTA and CDR2 is FQGTGA. Here the CDR3 DNA reads TGTGCCAGCAGCCAGGCGGGCTTTTATCAGCCCCAGCATTTT. Translated: CASSQAGFYQPQHF.

The V and J genes are TRBV7-9 and TRBJ1-2; 7 bases are shared with TRBD1. Germline loops: CDR1 SEHNR, CDR2 FQNEAQ (reference sequence). V gave up 5 bases and J gave up 4 bases; unmatched junction bases: 7. This CDR3 has 14 residues. In DNA form, the CDR3 reads TGTGCCAGCAGCCGTCCCGGGACAGCCTATGGCTACACCTTC. Protein product: CASSRPGTAYGYTF.

The genes are TRBV6-5 and TRBJ2-7; 9 nucleotides agree with TRBD1. The germline V gene has CDR1 MNHEY and CDR2 SVGAGI. V shed 2 bases and J 1 base; nucleotides not matched to a gene: 3. The CDR3 is 15 residues long. Written as DNA, the CDR3 is TGTGCCAGCAGTTACGCGACAGGGGGATCCTACGAGCAGTACTTC. Its translation is CASSYATGGSYEQYF.

Points on this clone: One junction end does not reproduce the germline sequence, and a read error may be involved. The chain combines TRBV6-5 with TRBJ1-2; 10 bases fit TRBD1. The length of the CDR3 is 15 residues. The germline gives CDR1 MNHEY, CDR2 SVGAGI. The CDR3 reads CASSDSGQGNYGYTF. DNA for the CDR3: TGTGCCAGCAGTGACTCGGGACAGGGGAATTATGGCTACACCTTC.

V usage is TRBV5-1 and J usage is TRBJ1-1; 9 bases align to TRBD1. J gave up 5 bases and V 7 bases, and 6 bases lay outside the gene matches. CDR1 and CDR2 (germline): SGHRS, YFSETQ. This CDR3 is built from 13 residues. This CDR3 is CASLGQGNTEAFF. The CDR3 DNA sequence: TGCGCCAGCTTAGGACAGGGGAATACTGAAGCTTTCTTT.